The 26 T cell receptor beta chains listed next were all sequenced from one sample in a study of blood T cell repertoires in COVID-19. Some clones are missing from TCRdb's copy, which holds only in-frame ones; the method was immunoSEQ multiplex PCR. The sample consists of about 95,000 clones, approximately 91% of them appearing once. Sequencing was done on a sample of peripheral blood. The receptor set was obtained from a man aged 55-75 years with COVID-19, enrolled during active disease.

The gene calls are TRBV7-9 and TRBJ2-1; 15 positions agree with TRBD2. Losses at the gene ends were 3 bases for V and 7 bases for J; bases not matched to a gene: 4. Germline CDR1 and CDR2: SEHNR and FQNEAQ (reference sequence). This CDR3 spans 16 amino acids. The CDR3 coding sequence is TGTGCCAGCAGCTTCAGGACTAGCGGGAGGGGTAATGAGCAGTTCTTC. As protein: CASSFRTSGRGNEQFF.

The rearrangement uses TRBV19 and TRBJ1-1; tentative D call: TRBD1 (5 bases). Germline V CDR1 and CDR2: LNHDA, SQIVND (reference sequence). This CDR3 contains 14 residues. The ends were cut back, 5 bases at V and 1 base at J, with 11 bases in the middle. The CDR3 spells CASSWQGTNTEAFF. The CDR3 coding sequence is TGTGCCAGTAGTTGGCAGGGAACGAACACTGAAGCTTTCTTT. The full variable domain, rest sourced from reference TRBV19 and TRBJ1-1, is DGGITQSPKYLFRKEGQNVTLSCEQNLNHDAMYWYRQDPGQGLRLIYYSQIVNDFQKGDIAEGYSVSREKKESFPLTVTSAQKNPTAFYLCASSWQGTNTEAFFGQGTRLTVV.

As regards this clone: The junction does not match germline at one end; this may be a read error. The genes are TRBV11-3 and TRBJ2-5; D possibly corresponds to TRBD2 (6 bases). Germline V CDR1 and CDR2: SGHNT, YENEEA. The CDR3 has 17 amino acids. In DNA form, the CDR3 reads TGTGCCAGCACCTTAGGCCGGGGGTTGGGTACCGGTGAGACCCAGTACTTC. It is translated as CASTLGRGLGTGETQYF.

The V gene is TRBV6-5, the J gene TRBJ2-3; a weak D match, TRBD2 (5 bases). This CDR3 is built from 15 residues. V gave up 0 bases and J gave up 4 bases, with 11 bases separating them. Looked up from germline, CDR1 is MNHEY and CDR2 is SVGAGI. This chain's CDR3 is CASSYSNGKADTQYF. Here the CDR3 DNA reads TGTGCCAGCAGTTACTCGAACGGGAAGGCAGATACGCAGTATTTT.

J is TRBJ1-5 and V is TRBV19, with no clear D. Trimming shortened V by 5 bases and J by 0 bases, and 11 bases separated the two germline ends. CDR3 length equals 15 residues. Germline CDR1 reads LNHDA; CDR2 reads SQIVND (reference sequence). CDR3: CASSPRRASNQPQHF. Written as DNA, the CDR3 is TGTGCCAGTAGTCCCCGGCGGGCTAGCAATCAGCCCCAGCATTTT.

The rearrangement links TRBV19 to TRBJ1-4, with D possibly TRBD1 on 5 matching bases. The V gene's germline CDR1 is LNHDA and CDR2 SQIVND (reference sequence). The CDR3 is made up of 13 amino acids. The V gene lost 10 bases and the J gene lost 5 bases, with 14 bases spanning the gap. CDR3 loop: CATPSRVNEKLFF. For the CDR3, the DNA is TGTGCCACCCCCAGCAGGGTAAATGAAAAACTGTTTTTT.

J is TRBJ2-5 and V is TRBV29-1; maybe TRBD2 (5 bases). Germline V CDR1 and CDR2: SQVTM, ANQGSEA. The CDR3 spans 13 residues. V was cut by 4 bases and J by 5 bases, with 14 bases left in between. CDR3 sequence reads: CSVAPRRGETQYF. CDR3 nucleotide sequence: TGCAGCGTTGCCCCTCGGCGCGGGGAGACCCAGTACTTC.

The gene calls are TRBV11-2 and TRBJ2-1, with 9 nucleotides matching TRBD1. The germline V gene has CDR1 SGHAT and CDR2 FQNNGV. V gave up 6 bases and J gave up 2 bases; unmatched junction bases: 5. CDR3 length: 15 residues. The CDR3 DNA sequence: TGTGCCAGCAGTTTTACAGGGGGCGCCTACAATGAGCAGTTCTTC. Protein: CASSFTGGAYNEQFF.

This rearrangement joins TRBV7-9 to TRBJ1-4; 10 nucleotides agree with TRBD1. CDR1 and CDR2 from the germline V gene are SEHNR and FQNEAQ (reference sequence). The CDR3 extends over 16 amino acids. V was pared by 5 bases and J by 8 bases, with 11 bases of the junction left unmatched. This CDR3 is CASSQPGQGTREKLFF. The CDR3 nucleotides are TGTGCCAGCAGCCAACCGGGACAGGGGACTAGGGAAAAACTGTTTTTT.

This chain joins TRBV12-3 or TRBV12-4 and TRBJ2-5, with D perhaps matching TRBD1 (5 bases). The CDR3 extends over 13 amino acids. The V and J ends lost 2 bases and 5 bases respectively, with 9 bases between them. The CDR3 DNA reads TGTGCCAGCAGTTTATCAGGGCGGGAGACCCAGTACTTC. It translates to CASSLSGRETQYF.

CDR3 in DNA: TGCAGCGTAGCGACCCCGGAGGTTGGTGAAGCTTTCTTT. This sequence encodes CSVATPEVGEAFF. The chain carries TRBV29-1 and TRBJ1-1; D is undetermined. Germline V gene lookup returns CDR1 SQVTM and CDR2 ANQGSEA. This CDR3 is built from 13 residues. V lost 6 bases and J lost 7, with 18 bases in between.

The rearrangement links TRBV6-5 to TRBJ1-1; D call uncertain. The V gene lost 8 bases and the J gene lost 0 bases, with 10 bases spanning the gap. Germline assignment: CDR1 MNHEY and CDR2 SVGAGI. The CDR3 sequence is 13 residues long. The CDR3 protein is CASSFSVNTEAFF. CDR3 in DNA: TGTGCCAGCTCCTTCTCGGTGAACACTGAAGCTTTCTTT.

This sequence joins TRBV19 and TRBJ1-1, with 9 positions matching TRBD1. The CDR3 runs 16 residues. CDR1 LNHDA and CDR2 SQIVND come from the germline V gene (reference sequence). With 5 bases clipped from V and 0 bases from J, the junction kept 7 bases outside the gene matches. The CDR3 region has the DNA TGTGCCAGTAGTCCTAGGACAGGGGTCGTGAACACTGAAGCTTTCTTT. Its protein is CASSPRTGVVNTEAFF.

This chain uses TRBV14 with TRBJ2-3; the D is unclear. Trimming removed 4 bases at V and 0 bases at J, with 8 bases between. Germline V gives CDR1 SGHDN, CDR2 FVKESK. The CDR3 has 14 residues. The CDR3 sequence: CASSLTTSTDTQYF. CDR3 sequence (DNA): TGTGCCAGCAGCCTAACGACTAGCACAGATACGCAGTATTTT.

V is TRBV5-5 and J is TRBJ1-5; D perhaps matches TRBD1 (6 bases). This CDR3 spans 15 amino acids. V lost 0 bases and J lost 5, with 12 bases in between. CDR1 is SGHKS, CDR2 YYEKEE, per germline (reference sequence). For the CDR3, the DNA is TGTGCCAGCAGCTTGGATGCAGGGGAAGATCAGCCCCAGCATTTT. It yields the protein CASSLDAGEDQPQHF.

The chain's CDR3 is CASSEAFGGGNTEAFF. As DNA, the CDR3 is TGTGCCAGCAGTGAAGCCTTCGGGGGGGGGAACACTGAAGCTTTCTTT. The V call is TRBV2, the J call TRBJ1-1; possibly TRBD1 for D (5 bases). Deletions cut 0 bases from V and 1 base from J, with 12 bases between. Per the germline V gene, CDR1 is SNHLY and CDR2 is FYNNEI. This CDR3 spans 16 amino acids.

This clone has a single count. The chain carries TRBV9 and TRBJ1-2, with a weak D call TRBD1 (5 bases). Germline V gene data show CDR1 as SGDLS and CDR2 as YYNGEE. The CDR3 has 15 residues. V lost 0 bases, J lost 6 bases, and 15 bases lay in between. The CDR3, as DNA: TGTGCCAGCAGCGTAGAGGTCCGCGGGGGAGATGGCTACACCTTC. This encodes CASSVEVRGGDGYTF.

V is TRBV19 and J is TRBJ2-2; 8 bases map to TRBD2. This CDR3 contains 15 residues. Germline V lookup: CDR1 LNHDA, CDR2 SQIVND (reference sequence). Losses at the gene ends were 7 bases for V and 2 bases for J; bases not matched to a gene: 6. The CDR3 bases are TGTGCCAGTACCCCGGGAGGGAGTAACACCGGGGAGCTGTTTTTT. Protein: CASTPGGSNTGELFF.

This chain links TRBV7-3 with TRBJ1-1; D possibly corresponds to TRBD1 (6 bases). The CDR3 has 15 amino acids. With 3 bases removed from V and 2 bases from J, the gap between germline ends came to 13 bases. The germline CDR1 and CDR2 sequences are SGHTA and FQGTGA. CDR3 in DNA: TGTGCCAGCAGCTTGTCCGGGACACGTAACACTGAAGCTTTCTTT. This codes for CASSLSGTRNTEAFF.

This chain links TRBV27 with TRBJ2-5; 7 bases line up with TRBD2. Germline CDR1 MNHEY, CDR2 SMNVEV (reference sequence). V dropped 0 bases and J dropped 4; count of bases not matched to a gene: 5. This CDR3 has 15 residues. In DNA form, the CDR3 reads TGTGCCAGCAGTTTATCGACTAGCTGGAGAGAGACCCAGTACTTC. Its translation: CASSLSTSWRETQYF.

In its sample, this clone was seen a few times. The chain couples TRBV21-1 to TRBJ1-2; the DNA was not compared with TRBD1, the D call given in the table. TRBV21-1 is marked as a pseudogene. The CDR3 has 17 residues. CDR3 bases: TGTGCCAGCAGCAAAGACTTCTCGACAGAGGCGAACTATGGCTACACCTTC. This encodes CASSKDFSTEANYGYTF.

This chain connects TRBV27 to TRBJ2-1, with a tentative D call TRBD1 (7 bases). CDR1 is MNHEY, CDR2 SMNVEV, per germline (reference sequence). Between the trimmed V and J ends, which lost 6 bases and 9 bases, there was a span of 24 bases. This CDR3 is built from 16 residues. CDR3 residues: CASRLMTGRTVSEQFF. The CDR3 nucleotides read TGTGCCAGCAGACTAATGACAGGGAGGACGGTAAGTGAGCAGTTCTTC.

The rearrangement joins TRBV23-1 to TRBJ2-6; TRBD1 matches 8 bases. TRBV23-1 is an open reading frame whose function is uncertain. V was pared by 8 bases and J by 0 bases, with 9 bases of the junction left unmatched. The CDR3 consists of 17 residues. In nucleotides, the CDR3 is TGCGCCAGCGGGCAGGACAGGGCTTTCTCTGGGGCCAACGTCCTGACTTTC. This codes for CASGQDRAFSGANVLTF.

This clone has only one observation. The V call is TRBV18, the J call TRBJ1-4, with a tentative D call TRBD1 (6 bases). The germline gives CDR1 KGHSH, CDR2 LQKENI. This CDR3 is 15 amino acids long. V lost 4 bases, J lost 0 bases, and 9 bases lay in between. The DNA of the CDR3 is TGTGCCAGCTCACAAGGGGGAGCAACTAATGAAAAACTGTTTTTT. Protein: CASSQGGATNEKLFF.

The rearrangement links TRBV9 to TRBJ1-4, with a tentative D call TRBD1 (6 bases). Trimming cost V 0 bases and J 7 bases, with 16 bases left between them. In germline, CDR1 is SGDLS, CDR2 YYNGEE. The CDR3 is 16 amino acids. The CDR3 sequence is CASSVGQDLWSEKLFF. The DNA of the CDR3 is TGTGCCAGCAGCGTAGGACAGGACCTATGGAGTGAAAAACTGTTTTTT.

V usage is TRBV4-2 and J usage is TRBJ1-1, with TRBD1 identical over 9 bases. Germline values: CDR1 LGHNA, CDR2 YNFKEQ. CDR3 size: 16 residues. The V and J ends lost 5 bases and 0 bases, in that order; junction bases with no gene match: 7. The CDR3 spells CASSAPRTGVNTEAFF. The CDR3 nucleotides read TGTGCCAGCAGCGCACCCCGGACAGGGGTGAACACTGAAGCTTTCTTT.